The next 21 T cell receptor beta chains were all read from a single sample in a study of technical replicates of blood from a few donors. Method: immunoSEQ multiplex PCR; TCRdb's copy keeps in-frame clones and lacks some. The sample has about 14,000 clones, around 93% seen once; the top ten hold 7.4%. What was sequenced was PBMCs. The receptors originated from a human donor in good health.

The genes are TRBV2 and TRBJ2-3; no definite D call. The germline V and J ends were trimmed by 3 bases and 4 bases, with 8 bases remaining between them. The CDR3 runs 13 residues. Germline V CDR1 and CDR2: SNHLY, FYNNEI. CDR3 residues: CASSELGADTQYF. CDR3 nucleotide sequence: TGTGCCAGCAGTGAGCTGGGCGCAGATACGCAGTATTTT.

V gene TRBV2 combines with J gene TRBJ1-1; D perhaps matches TRBD1 (5 bases). CDR1 SNHLY and CDR2 FYNNEI come from the germline V gene. The V gene lost 6 bases and the J gene lost 1 base, with 9 bases spanning the gap. The CDR3 has 13 residues. The CDR3 protein is CASSETGNTEAFF. As DNA, the CDR3 is TGTGCCAGCAGCGAAACAGGGAACACTGAAGCTTTCTTT.

V and J are TRBV9 and TRBJ2-5; 8 positions match TRBD2. V was clipped by 4 bases and J by 5 bases; unmatched bases: 13. This CDR3 has 16 amino acids. Looked up from germline, CDR1 is SGDLS and CDR2 is YYNGEE. In DNA form, the CDR3 reads TGTGCCAGCAGCCCTCCCGGGACTACGGGGGGGGAGACCCAGTACTTC. This translates into CASSPPGTTGGETQYF.

V usage is TRBV7-9 and J usage is TRBJ2-2; 12 bases fit TRBD2. The CDR3 covers 19 residues. From germline, CDR1 is SEHNR and CDR2 FQNEAQ (reference sequence). V shed 4 bases, J shed 4 bases, and the junction held 13 bases outside the gene matches. CDR3 DNA sequence: TGTGCCAGCAGCTCAAGGAGACTAGCGGGAGATGTTGGCACCGGGGAGCTGTTTTTT. This encodes CASSSRRLAGDVGTGELFF.

The chain couples TRBV6-5 to TRBJ1-2, with unresolved D. CDR3 length equals 14 residues. V was cut by 0 bases and J by 4 bases, with 9 bases left in between. CDR1 is MNHEY, CDR2 SVGAGI, per germline. The CDR3 region is CASSYSLDGYGYTF. The DNA for the CDR3 is TGTGCCAGCAGTTACTCGCTAGACGGCTATGGCTACACCTTC.

This chain links TRBV7-9 with TRBJ2-4; TRBD1 matches 9 bases. After removal of 2 bases from V and 0 bases from J, the junction contained 11 bases not matched to a gene. Germline-derived CDR1 and CDR2 are SEHNR and FQNEAQ (reference sequence). The CDR3 consists of 19 residues. CDR3 DNA: TGTGCCAGCAGCTTACCCGTTACAGGGGGCCATTCAGCCAAAAACATTCAGTACTTC. It encodes CASSLPVTGGHSAKNIQYF.

The genes are TRBV19 and TRBJ2-2; D is possibly TRBD2 (6 bases). The V and J ends lost 6 bases and 4 bases respectively, with 9 bases between them. This CDR3 is 13 amino acids long. CDR1 and CDR2 (germline): LNHDA, SQIVND (reference sequence). The CDR3 coding sequence is TGTGCCAGTAGCGGGAGTTTCACCGGGGAGCTGTTTTTT. Translation gives CASSGSFTGELFF.

The chain joins TRBV15 to TRBJ1-3; possibly TRBD1 for D (5 bases). Trimming took off 1 base at V and 0 bases at J, with 7 bases between the two ends. Germline CDR1 reads LNHNV; CDR2 reads YYDKDF (reference sequence). This CDR3 comprises 15 residues. CDR3 sequence reads: CATSRGRDSGNTIYF. The CDR3 bases are TGTGCCACCAGCAGAGGCAGGGACTCTGGAAACACCATATATTTT.

V usage is TRBV6-5 and J usage is TRBJ1-2, with a possible D match to TRBD1 (5 bases). CDR1 is MNHEY and CDR2 is SVGAGI in the germline V gene. The ends were cut back, 7 bases at V and 0 bases at J, with 15 bases in the middle. The CDR3 runs to 15 residues. The CDR3 loop reads CASKEGISPNYGYTF. The CDR3 nucleotides read TGTGCCAGCAAGGAGGGGATCTCACCTAACTATGGCTACACCTTC.

This clone was seen just once. This sequence joins TRBV28 and TRBJ2-7; tentatively, D is TRBD2 (6 bases). CDR1 is MDHEN and CDR2 is SYDVKM in the germline V gene. The CDR3 consists of 13 residues. Trimming shortened V by 2 bases and J by 6 bases, and 11 bases separated the two germline ends. The DNA of the CDR3 is TGTGCCAGCAGTTTAACCGGGAGCGGCGAGCAGTACTTC. Amino acids: CASSLTGSGEQYF. Based on the CDR3 plus reference TRBV28 and TRBJ2-7, the full variable domain is DVKVTQSSRYLVKRTGEKVFLECVQDMDHENMFWYRQDPGLGLRLIYFSYDVKMKEKGDIPEGYSVSREKKERFSLILESASTNQTSMYLCASSLTGSGEQYFGPGTRLTVT.

This chain links TRBV5-4 with TRBJ1-1; D is unresolved. The CDR3 sequence is 12 residues long. Trimming pared 3 bases from V and 5 bases from J, leaving 8 bases between. CDR1 is SGHNT, CDR2 YYREEE, per germline (reference sequence). The CDR3 region is CASSSPGTEAFF. CDR3 bases: TGTGCCAGCAGCTCTCCCGGGACTGAAGCTTTCTTT.

This clone was counted a single time. This chain joins TRBV19 and TRBJ1-5; a weak D match, TRBD1 (5 bases). This CDR3 region has 16 residues. Germline assignment: CDR1 LNHDA and CDR2 SQIVND (reference sequence). The germline V and J ends were trimmed by 4 bases and 5 bases, with 18 bases remaining between them. CDR3 in amino acids: CASSNPVRRDYQPQHF. DNA of the CDR3: TGTGCCAGTAGTAATCCCGTCCGCAGGGATTATCAGCCCCAGCATTTT.

The DNA for the CDR3 is TGTGCCAGCAGCCAAGCCCCCGGACTGGCGAGCTCCTACAATGAGCAGTTCTTC. Its protein is CASSQAPGLASSYNEQFF. V and J are TRBV4-2 and TRBJ2-1, with D possibly being TRBD2 (5 bases). The CDR3 is 18 amino acids. Per the germline V gene, CDR1 is LGHNA and CDR2 is YNFKEQ. The V gene lost 1 base and the J gene lost 0 bases, with 16 bases spanning the gap.

The chain joins TRBV27 to TRBJ2-7; the D gene is possibly TRBD1 (5 bases). Germline V lookup: CDR1 MNHEY, CDR2 SMNVEV (reference sequence). V dropped 6 bases and J dropped 4 bases, with 13 bases sitting between them. CDR3 length: 13 residues. The CDR3 bases are TGTGCCAGCAGGGTGCAGGGCGGATACGAGCAGTACTTC. Protein sequence: CASRVQGGYEQYF.

The V gene is TRBV7-9, the J gene TRBJ2-1, with 11 bases lining up with TRBD2. CDR3 length equals 14 residues. V dropped 5 bases and J dropped 9; count of bases not matched to a gene: 6. Germline V gene lookup returns CDR1 SEHNR and CDR2 FQNEAQ (reference sequence). This CDR3 reads CASSRLAGSPEQFF. The CDR3 nucleotides are TGTGCCAGCAGCCGACTAGCGGGATCCCCTGAGCAGTTCTTC.

J is TRBJ2-4 and V is TRBV5-1, with 7 nucleotides matching TRBD2. V dropped 4 bases and J dropped 6; count of bases not matched to a gene: 4. The length of the CDR3 is 13 residues. Germline values: CDR1 SGHRS, CDR2 YFSETQ. CDR3 DNA sequence: TGCGCCAGCAGCCCCGGCGGGGGAAACATTCAGTACTTC. The encoded protein is CASSPGGGNIQYF.

The V gene is TRBV2, the J gene TRBJ1-5, with unresolved D. Germline V gives CDR1 SNHLY, CDR2 FYNNEI. The CDR3 loop spans 14 amino acids. V was cut by 3 bases and J by 3 bases, with 9 bases left in between. The CDR3 coding sequence is TGTGCCAGCAGTGACAGAAGATACAATCAGCCCCAGCATTTT. Amino acids: CASSDRRYNQPQHF.

This clone came up once. The CDR3: CASSQAGQGNADTQYF. In nucleotides, the CDR3 is TGTGCCAGCAGCCAAGCGGGACAGGGTAATGCAGATACGCAGTATTTT. This sequence joins TRBV4-2 and TRBJ2-3; TRBD1 aligns across 9 bases. The CDR3 extends over 16 amino acids. The trim removed 1 base at V and 4 bases at J, leaving 6 bases unmatched. The germline CDR1 and CDR2 sequences are LGHNA and YNFKEQ.

This clone was detected a few times. This chain uses TRBV28 with TRBJ2-2; D uncertain. The CDR3 is 14 residues long. CDR1 is MDHEN and CDR2 is SYDVKM in the germline V gene. V lost 2 bases and J 6 bases, leaving 10 bases between the germline ends. The CDR3 bases are TGTGCCAGCAGTTTAGGCACGCCAGCCGGGGAGCTGTTTTTT. It translates to CASSLGTPAGELFF.

The chain recombines TRBV5-1 with TRBJ2-1; unclear D gene. Germline V lookup: CDR1 SGHRS, CDR2 YFSETQ. The CDR3 has 14 amino acids. V was pared by 4 bases and J by 6 bases, with 14 bases between. The CDR3 nucleotides read TGCGCCAGCAGCGCCCTGACTTTATCCAATGAGCAGTTCTTC. Amino acids: CASSALTLSNEQFF.

The chain has TRBV12-5 and TRBJ2-1, with 7 nucleotides matching TRBD2. Germline V gene sequence: CDR1 LGHNT, CDR2 FRNRAP. The trim removed 6 bases at V and 7 bases at J, leaving 3 bases unmatched. The CDR3 covers 12 residues. The CDR3 coding sequence is TGTGCTAGTGGAAGAGCGGGAAATGAGCAGTTCTTC. It translates to CASGRAGNEQFF.